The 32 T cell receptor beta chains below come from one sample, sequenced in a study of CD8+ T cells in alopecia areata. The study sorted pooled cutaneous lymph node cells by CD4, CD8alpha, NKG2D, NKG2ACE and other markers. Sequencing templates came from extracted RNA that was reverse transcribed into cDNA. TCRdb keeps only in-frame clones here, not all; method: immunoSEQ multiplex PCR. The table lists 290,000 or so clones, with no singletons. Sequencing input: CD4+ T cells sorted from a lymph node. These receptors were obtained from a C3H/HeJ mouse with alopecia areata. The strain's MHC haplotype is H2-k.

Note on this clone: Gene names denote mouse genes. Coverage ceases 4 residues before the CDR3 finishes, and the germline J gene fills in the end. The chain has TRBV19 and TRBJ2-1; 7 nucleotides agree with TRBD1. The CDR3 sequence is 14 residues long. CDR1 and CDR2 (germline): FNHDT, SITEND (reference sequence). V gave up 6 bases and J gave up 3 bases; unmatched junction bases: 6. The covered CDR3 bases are TGTGCCAGCAACTCCGGGACAGTCTATGCT. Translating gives CASNSGTVYA. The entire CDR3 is CASNSGTVYAEQFF.

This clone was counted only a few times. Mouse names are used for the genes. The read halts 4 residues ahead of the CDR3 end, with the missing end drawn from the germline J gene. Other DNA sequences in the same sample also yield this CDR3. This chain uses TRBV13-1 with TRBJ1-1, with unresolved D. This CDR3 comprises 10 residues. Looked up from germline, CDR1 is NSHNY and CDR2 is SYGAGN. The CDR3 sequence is CASSDQEVFF. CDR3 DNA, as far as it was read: TGTGCCAGCAGTGACCAA.

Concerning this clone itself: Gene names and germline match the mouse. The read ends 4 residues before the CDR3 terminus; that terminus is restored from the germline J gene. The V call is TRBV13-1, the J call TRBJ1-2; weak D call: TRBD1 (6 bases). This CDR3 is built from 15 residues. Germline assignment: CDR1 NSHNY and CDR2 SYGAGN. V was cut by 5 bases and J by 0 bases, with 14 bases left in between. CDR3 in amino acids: CASSASGTTNSDYTF. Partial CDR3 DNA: TGTGCCAGCAGCGCCTCCGGGACAACAAACTCC.

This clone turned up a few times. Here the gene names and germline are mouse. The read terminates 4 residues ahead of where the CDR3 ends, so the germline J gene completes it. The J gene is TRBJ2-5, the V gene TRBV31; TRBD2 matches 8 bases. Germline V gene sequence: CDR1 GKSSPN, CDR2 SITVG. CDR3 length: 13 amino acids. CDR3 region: CAWSPGLGDTQYF. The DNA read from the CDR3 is TGTGCCTGGAGTCCCGGACTGGGAGAC.

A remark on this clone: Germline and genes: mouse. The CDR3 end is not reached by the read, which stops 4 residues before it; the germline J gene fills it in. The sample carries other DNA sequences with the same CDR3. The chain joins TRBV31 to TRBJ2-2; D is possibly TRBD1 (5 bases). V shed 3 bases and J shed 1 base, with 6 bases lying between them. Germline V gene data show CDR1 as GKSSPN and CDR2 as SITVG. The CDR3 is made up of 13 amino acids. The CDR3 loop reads CAWRDKNTGQLYF. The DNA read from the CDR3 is TGTGCCTGGAGGGACAAAAACACCGGG.

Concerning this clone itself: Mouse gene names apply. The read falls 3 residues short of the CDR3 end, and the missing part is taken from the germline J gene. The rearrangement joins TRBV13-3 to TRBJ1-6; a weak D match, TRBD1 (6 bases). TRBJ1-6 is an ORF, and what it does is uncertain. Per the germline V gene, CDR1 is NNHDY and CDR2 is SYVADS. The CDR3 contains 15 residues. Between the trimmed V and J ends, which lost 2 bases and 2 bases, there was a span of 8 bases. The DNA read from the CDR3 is TGTGCCAGCAGTGAAGAGGGGGCCTATAATTCGCCC. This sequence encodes CASSEEGAYNSP. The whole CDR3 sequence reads CASSEEGAYNSPLYF.

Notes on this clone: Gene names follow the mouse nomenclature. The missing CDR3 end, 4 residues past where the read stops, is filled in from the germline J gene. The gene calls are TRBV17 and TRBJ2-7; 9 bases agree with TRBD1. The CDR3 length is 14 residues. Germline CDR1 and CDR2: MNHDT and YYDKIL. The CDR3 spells CASSRPGTGYEQYF. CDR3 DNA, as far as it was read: TGTGCTAGCAGTAGACCCGGGACAGGGTAT.

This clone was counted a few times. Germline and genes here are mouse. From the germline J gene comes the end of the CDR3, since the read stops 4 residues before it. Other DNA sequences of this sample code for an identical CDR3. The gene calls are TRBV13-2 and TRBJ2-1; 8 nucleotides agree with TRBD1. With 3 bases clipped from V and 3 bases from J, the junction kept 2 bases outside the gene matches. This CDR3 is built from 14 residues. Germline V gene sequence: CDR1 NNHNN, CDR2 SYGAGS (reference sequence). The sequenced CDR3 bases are TGTGCCAGCGGTGGAACAGGGGGCTATGCT. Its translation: CASGGTGGYA. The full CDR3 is CASGGTGGYAEQFF.

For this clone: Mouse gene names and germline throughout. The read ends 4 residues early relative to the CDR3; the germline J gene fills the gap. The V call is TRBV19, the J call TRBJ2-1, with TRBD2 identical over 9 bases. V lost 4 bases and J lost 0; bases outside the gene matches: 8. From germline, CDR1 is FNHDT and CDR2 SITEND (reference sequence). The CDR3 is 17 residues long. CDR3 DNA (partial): TGTGCCAGCAGTCCGCGGACTGGGGCTTATAACTATGCT. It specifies CASSPRTGAYNYA. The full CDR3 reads CASSPRTGAYNYAEQFF.

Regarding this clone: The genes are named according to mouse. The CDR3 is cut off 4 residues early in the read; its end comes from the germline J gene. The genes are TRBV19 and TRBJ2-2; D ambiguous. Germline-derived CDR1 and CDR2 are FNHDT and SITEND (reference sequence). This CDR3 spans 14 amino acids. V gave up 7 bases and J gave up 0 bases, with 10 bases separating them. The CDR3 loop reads CASSQTTNTGQLYF. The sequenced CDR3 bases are TGTGCCAGCTCCCAGACTACAAACACCGGG.

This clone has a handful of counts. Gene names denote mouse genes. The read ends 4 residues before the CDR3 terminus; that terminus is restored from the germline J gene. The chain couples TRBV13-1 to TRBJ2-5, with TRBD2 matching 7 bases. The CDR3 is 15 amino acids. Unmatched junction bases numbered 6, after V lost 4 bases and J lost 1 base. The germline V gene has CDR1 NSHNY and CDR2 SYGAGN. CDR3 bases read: TGTGCCAGCAGTCCCTGGGGGAGGTACCAAGAC. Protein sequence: CASSPWGRYQD. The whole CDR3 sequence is CASSPWGRYQDTQYF.

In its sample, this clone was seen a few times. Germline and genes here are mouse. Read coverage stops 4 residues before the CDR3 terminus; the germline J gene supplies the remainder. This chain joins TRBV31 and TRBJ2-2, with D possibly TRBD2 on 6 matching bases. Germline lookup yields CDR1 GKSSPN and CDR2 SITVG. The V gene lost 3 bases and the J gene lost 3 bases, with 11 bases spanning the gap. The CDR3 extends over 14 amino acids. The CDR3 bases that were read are TGTGCCTGGAGGCGTGGGGGAGACACCGGG. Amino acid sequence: CAWRRGGDTG. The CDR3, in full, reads CAWRRGGDTGQLYF.

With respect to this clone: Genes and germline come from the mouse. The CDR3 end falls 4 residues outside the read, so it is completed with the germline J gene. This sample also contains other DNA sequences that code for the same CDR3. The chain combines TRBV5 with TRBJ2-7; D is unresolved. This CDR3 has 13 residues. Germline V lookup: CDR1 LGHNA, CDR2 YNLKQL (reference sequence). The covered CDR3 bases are TGTGCCAGCAGCCAAGAACCAGGATAT. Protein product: CASSQEPGY. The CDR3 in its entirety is CASSQEPGYEQYF.

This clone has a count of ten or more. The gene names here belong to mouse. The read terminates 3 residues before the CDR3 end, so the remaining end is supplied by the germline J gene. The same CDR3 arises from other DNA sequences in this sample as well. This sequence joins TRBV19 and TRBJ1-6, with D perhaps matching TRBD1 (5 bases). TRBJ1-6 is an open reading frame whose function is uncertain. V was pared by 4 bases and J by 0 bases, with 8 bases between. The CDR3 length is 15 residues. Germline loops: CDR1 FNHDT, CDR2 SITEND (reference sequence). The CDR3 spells CASSRQNSYNSPLYF. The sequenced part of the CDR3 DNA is TGTGCCAGCAGTCGACAGAATTCCTATAATTCGCCC.

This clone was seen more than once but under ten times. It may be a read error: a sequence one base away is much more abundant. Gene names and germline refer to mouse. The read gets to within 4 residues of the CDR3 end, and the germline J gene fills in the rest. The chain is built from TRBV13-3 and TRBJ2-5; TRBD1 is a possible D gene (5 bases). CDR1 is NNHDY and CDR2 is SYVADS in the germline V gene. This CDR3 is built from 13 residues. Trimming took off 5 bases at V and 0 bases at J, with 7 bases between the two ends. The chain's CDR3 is CASSRENQDTQYF. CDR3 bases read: TGTGCCAGCAGCAGGGAAAACCAAGAC.

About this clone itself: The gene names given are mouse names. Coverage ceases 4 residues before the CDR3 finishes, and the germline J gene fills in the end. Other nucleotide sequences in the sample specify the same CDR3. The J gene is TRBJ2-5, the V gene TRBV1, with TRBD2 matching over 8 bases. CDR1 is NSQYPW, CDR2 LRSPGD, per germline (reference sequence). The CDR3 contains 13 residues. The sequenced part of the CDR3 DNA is TGCACCTGCAGTGGGACTGGGAGGGAC. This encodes CTCSGTGRD. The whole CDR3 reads CTCSGTGRDTQYF.

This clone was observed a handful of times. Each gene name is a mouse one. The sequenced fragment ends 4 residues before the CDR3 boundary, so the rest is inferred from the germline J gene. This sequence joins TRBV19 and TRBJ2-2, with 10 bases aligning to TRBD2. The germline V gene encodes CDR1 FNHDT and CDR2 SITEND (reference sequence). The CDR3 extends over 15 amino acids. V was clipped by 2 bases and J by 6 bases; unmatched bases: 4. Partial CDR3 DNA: TGTGCCAGCAGTATCGGGACTGGGGTACCCGGG. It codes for CASSIGTGVPG. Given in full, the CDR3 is CASSIGTGVPGQLYF.

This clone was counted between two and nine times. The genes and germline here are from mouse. The CDR3 DNA, read in part, is TGTGCCTGGACCCCAGGGAATGCT. Translated, it gives CAWTPGNA. The full-length CDR3 reads as CAWTPGNAEQFF. The chain carries TRBV31 and TRBJ2-1, with D perhaps TRBD1 (5 bases). The read terminates 4 residues ahead of where the CDR3 ends, so the germline J gene completes it. Trimming cost V 4 bases and J 5 bases, with 9 bases left between them. The germline V gene encodes CDR1 GKSSPN and CDR2 SITVG. The CDR3 is 12 amino acids. The variable domain in full, completed from reference TRBV31 and TRBJ2-1, reads AQTIHQWPVAEIKAVGSPLSLGCTIKGKSSPNLYWYWQATGGTLQQLFYSITVGQVESVVQLNLSASRPKDDQFILSTEKLLLSHSGFYLCAWTPGNAEQFFGPGTRLTVL.

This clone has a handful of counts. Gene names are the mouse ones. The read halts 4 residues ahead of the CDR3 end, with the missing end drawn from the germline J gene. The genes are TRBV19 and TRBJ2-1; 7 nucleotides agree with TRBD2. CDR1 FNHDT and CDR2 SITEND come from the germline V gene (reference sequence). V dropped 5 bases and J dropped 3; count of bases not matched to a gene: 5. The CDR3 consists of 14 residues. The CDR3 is CASSLLGIYAEQFF. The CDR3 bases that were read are TGTGCCAGCAGCTTACTGGGGATCTATGCT.

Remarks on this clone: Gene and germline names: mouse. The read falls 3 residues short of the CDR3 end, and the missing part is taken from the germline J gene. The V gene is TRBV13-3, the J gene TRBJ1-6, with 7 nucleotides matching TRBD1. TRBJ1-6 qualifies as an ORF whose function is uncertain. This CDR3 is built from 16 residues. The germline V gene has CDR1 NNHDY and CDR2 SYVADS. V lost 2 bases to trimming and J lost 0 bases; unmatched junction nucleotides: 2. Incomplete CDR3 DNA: TGTGCCAGCAGTGACCGGGACAGTTCCTATAATTCGCCC. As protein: CASSDRDSSYNSP. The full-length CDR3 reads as CASSDRDSSYNSPLYF.

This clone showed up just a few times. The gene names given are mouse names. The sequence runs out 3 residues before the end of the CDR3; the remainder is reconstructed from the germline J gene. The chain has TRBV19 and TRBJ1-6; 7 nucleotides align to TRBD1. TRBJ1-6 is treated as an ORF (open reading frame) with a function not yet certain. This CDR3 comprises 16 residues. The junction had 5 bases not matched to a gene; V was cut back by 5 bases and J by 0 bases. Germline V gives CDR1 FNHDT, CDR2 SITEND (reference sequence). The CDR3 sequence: CASSPTGVSYNSPLYF. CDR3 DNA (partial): TGTGCCAGCAGCCCTACAGGGGTTTCCTATAATTCGCCC.

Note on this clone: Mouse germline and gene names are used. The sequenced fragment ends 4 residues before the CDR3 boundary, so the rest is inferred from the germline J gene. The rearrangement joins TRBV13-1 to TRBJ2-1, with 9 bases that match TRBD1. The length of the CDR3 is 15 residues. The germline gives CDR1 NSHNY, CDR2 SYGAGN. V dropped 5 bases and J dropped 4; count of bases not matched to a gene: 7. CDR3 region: CASSPTGGGYAEQFF. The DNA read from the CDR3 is TGTGCCAGCAGCCCCACAGGGGGCGGGTATGCT.

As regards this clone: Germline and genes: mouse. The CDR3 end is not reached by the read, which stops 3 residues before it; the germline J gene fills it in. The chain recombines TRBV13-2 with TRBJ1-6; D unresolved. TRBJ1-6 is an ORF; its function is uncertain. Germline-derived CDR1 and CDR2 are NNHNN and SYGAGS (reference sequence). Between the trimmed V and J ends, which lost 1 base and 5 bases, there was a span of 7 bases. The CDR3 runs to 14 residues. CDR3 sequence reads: CASGDLRNNSPLYF. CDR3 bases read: TGTGCCAGCGGTGATCTCAGGAATAATTCGCCC.

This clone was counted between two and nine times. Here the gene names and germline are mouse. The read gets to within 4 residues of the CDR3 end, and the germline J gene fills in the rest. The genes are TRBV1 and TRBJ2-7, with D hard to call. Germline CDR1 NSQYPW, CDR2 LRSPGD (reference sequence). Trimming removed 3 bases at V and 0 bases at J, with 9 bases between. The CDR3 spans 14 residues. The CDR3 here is CTCSALVSSYEQYF. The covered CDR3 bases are TGCACCTGCAGTGCCCTGGTGAGCTCCTAT.

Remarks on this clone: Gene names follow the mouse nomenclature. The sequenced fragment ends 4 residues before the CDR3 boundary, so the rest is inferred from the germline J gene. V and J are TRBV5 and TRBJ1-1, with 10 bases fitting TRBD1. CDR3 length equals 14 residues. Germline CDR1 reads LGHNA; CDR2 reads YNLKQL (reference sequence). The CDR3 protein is CASSPTGGAGEVFF. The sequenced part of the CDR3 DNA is TGTGCCAGCAGCCCGACAGGGGGCGCGGGA.

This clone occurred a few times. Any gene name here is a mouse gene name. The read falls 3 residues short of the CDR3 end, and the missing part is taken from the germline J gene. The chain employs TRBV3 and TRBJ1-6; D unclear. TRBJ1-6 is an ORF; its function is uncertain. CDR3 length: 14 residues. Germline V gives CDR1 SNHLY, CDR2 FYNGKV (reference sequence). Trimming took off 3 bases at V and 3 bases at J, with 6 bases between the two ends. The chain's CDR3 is CASSFQIYNSPLYF. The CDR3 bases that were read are TGTGCCAGCAGCTTCCAGATCTATAATTCGCCC.

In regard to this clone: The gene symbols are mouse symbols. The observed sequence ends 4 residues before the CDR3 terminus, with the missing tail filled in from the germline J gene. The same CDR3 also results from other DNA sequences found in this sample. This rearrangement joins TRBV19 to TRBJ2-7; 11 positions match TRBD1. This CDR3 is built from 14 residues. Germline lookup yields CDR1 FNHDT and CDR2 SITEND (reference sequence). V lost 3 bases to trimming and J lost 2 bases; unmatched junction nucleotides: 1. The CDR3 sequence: CASSKGQGAYEQYF. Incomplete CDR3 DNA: TGTGCCAGCAGTAAGGGACAGGGGGCCTAT.

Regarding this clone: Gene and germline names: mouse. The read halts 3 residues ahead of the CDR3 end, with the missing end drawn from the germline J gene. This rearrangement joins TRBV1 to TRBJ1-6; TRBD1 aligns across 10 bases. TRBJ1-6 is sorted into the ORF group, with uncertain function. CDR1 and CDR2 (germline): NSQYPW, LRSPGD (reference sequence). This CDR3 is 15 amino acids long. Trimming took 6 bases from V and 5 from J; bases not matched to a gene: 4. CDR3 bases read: TGCACCTGCAGGGCGACAGGGGGCGATAATTCGCCC. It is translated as CTCRATGGDNSP. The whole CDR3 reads CTCRATGGDNSPLYF.

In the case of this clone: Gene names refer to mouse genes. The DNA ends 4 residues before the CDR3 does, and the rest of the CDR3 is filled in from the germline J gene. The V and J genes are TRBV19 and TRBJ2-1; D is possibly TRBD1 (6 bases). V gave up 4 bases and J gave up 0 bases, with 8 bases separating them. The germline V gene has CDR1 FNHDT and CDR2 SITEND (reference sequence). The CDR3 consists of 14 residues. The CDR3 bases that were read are TGTGCCAGCAGTCGGACAGTTAACTATGCT. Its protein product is CASSRTVNYA. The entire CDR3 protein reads CASSRTVNYAEQFF.

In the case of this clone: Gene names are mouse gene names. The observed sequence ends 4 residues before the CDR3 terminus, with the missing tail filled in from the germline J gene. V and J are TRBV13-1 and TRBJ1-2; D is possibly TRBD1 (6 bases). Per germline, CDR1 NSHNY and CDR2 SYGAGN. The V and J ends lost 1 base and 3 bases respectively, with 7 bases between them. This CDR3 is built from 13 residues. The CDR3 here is CASSDYRDSDYTF. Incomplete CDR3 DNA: TGTGCCAGCAGTGATTACAGGGACTCC.

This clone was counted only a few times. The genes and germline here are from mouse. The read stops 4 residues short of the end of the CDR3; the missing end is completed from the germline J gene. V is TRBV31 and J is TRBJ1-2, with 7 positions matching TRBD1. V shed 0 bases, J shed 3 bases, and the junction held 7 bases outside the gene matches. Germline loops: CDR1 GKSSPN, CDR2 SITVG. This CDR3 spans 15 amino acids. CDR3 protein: CAWSLEGAHDSDYTF. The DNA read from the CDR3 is TGTGCCTGGAGTCTAGAGGGGGCGCATGACTCC.

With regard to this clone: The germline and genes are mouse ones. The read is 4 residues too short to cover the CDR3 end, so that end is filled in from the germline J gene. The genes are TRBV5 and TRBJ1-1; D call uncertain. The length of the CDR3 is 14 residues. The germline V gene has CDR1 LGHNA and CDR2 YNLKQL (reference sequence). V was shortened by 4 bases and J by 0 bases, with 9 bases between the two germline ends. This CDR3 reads CASSPQNANTEVFF. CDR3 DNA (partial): TGTGCCAGCAGCCCACAAAATGCAAACACA.